A selection of T cell receptor beta chains follows, all from one sample in a study of response to subunit inactivated influenza vaccine. Each CDR3 protein gets one entry after TCRdb re-called the RT-PCR reads with MiXCR. The table records about 800,000 distinct CDR3 sequences, around 20% of them present only once. The sequenced sample was PBMCs from blood, obtained roughly 5 days after vaccination. These receptors all come from a man in his fifties who received an inactivated influenza vaccine. Each CDR3 is given with its conserved first and last residue. Each record gives: CDR3 protein, V gene, J gene.

CDR3: CASSPEGGRYGYTF
V: TRBV5-1
J: TRBJ1-2

CDR3: CASSQGTSEYEQYF
V: TRBV4-2
J: TRBJ2-7

CDR3: CAWSGGTSGSLPGELFF
V: TRBV30
J: TRBJ2-2

CDR3: CASSLRAGGIGDTQYF
V: TRBV7-2
J: TRBJ2-3

CDR3: CASSLRGDEDIQYF
V: TRBV5-1
J: TRBJ2-4

CDR3: CASSSTGADNSPLHF
V: TRBV7-2
J: TRBJ1-6

CDR3: CVSSQDWDRRTYEQYF
V: TRBV4-2
J: TRBJ2-7

CDR3: CASSQTGGFTEAFF
V: TRBV24-1
J: TRBJ1-1

CDR3: CASSLGWAGANVLTF
V: TRBV28
J: TRBJ2-6

CDR3: CSAREGRPTDTQYF
V: TRBV20-1
J: TRBJ2-3

CDR3: CASSSLGDRGYEQYF
V: TRBV7-2
J: TRBJ2-7

CDR3: CASSQTGGRGHNEQFF
V: TRBV4-3
J: TRBJ2-1

CDR3: CSVEPLEQDYEQYF
V: TRBV29-1
J: TRBJ2-7

CDR3: CASSLYTLQQYF
V: TRBV11-2
J: TRBJ2-7

CDR3: CASSLHRQGLGRSHEQFF
V: TRBV21-1
J: TRBJ2-1

CDR3: CSAAQSDEQFF
V: TRBV20-1
J: TRBJ2-1

CDR3: CASSQNRGSSYNEQFF
V: TRBV4-2
J: TRBJ2-1

CDR3: CASSQDFMGPNTGELFF
V: TRBV4-1
J: TRBJ2-2

CDR3: CASSQPGTDTQYF
V: TRBV7-9
J: TRBJ2-3

CDR3: CASSLLGGTSHTDTQYF
V: TRBV7-2
J: TRBJ2-3

CDR3: CASSQGTGGYTTNEKLFF
V: TRBV4-1
J: TRBJ1-4

CDR3: CASSSMTGENPGELFF
V: TRBV6-5
J: TRBJ2-2

CDR3: CASTQVGTEAFF
V: TRBV12-3/TRBV12-4
J: TRBJ1-1

CDR3: CASSLGCEQFF
V: TRBV12-3/TRBV12-4
J: TRBJ2-1

CDR3: CASSFSGGPRTDTQYF
V: TRBV5-1
J: TRBJ2-3

CDR3: CSARGGARADTQYF
V: TRBV20-1
J: TRBJ2-3

CDR3: CSARDRRSSADTQYF
V: TRBV20-1
J: TRBJ2-3

CDR3: CASSYGGYYGYTF
V: TRBV6-2/TRBV6-3
J: TRBJ1-2

CDR3: CSAQTSGSYNEQFF
V: TRBV20-1
J: TRBJ2-1

CDR3: CASSFAGAKGYTF
V: TRBV5-6
J: TRBJ1-2

CDR3: CSARDARYQPQHF
V: TRBV20-1
J: TRBJ1-5

CDR3: CASRSPGRPNTEAFF
V: TRBV5-1
J: TRBJ1-1

CDR3: CASSLGQRQETQYF
V: TRBV5-4
J: TRBJ2-5

CDR3: CSVERLSSYNEQFF
V: TRBV29-1
J: TRBJ2-1

CDR3: CASSVGTGGSTGELFF
V: TRBV5-5
J: TRBJ2-2

CDR3: CASKQGNQPQHF
V: TRBV6-2/TRBV6-3
J: TRBJ1-5

CDR3: CASSLSSGGAKNIQYF
V: TRBV7-8
J: TRBJ2-4

CDR3: CASSQAFGAGGSDTQYF
V: TRBV4-2
J: TRBJ2-3

CDR3: CSASMEARGEQYF
V: TRBV20-1
J: TRBJ2-7

CDR3: CASSDGGWNTGELFF
V: TRBV6-1
J: TRBJ2-2

CDR3: CASSFLLAGVNEQFF
V: TRBV27
J: TRBJ2-1

CDR3: CSATGPGQGRYNEQFF
V: TRBV20-1
J: TRBJ2-1

CDR3: CSVEDRGGNYGYTF
V: TRBV29-1
J: TRBJ1-2

CDR3: CASSSRGVFETQYF
V: TRBV25-1
J: TRBJ2-5

CDR3: CSVEDRRRNEQYF
V: TRBV29-1
J: TRBJ2-7

CDR3: CASSLEYHEQYF
V: TRBV7-2
J: TRBJ2-7

CDR3: CASSQDGGSPGYTF
V: TRBV12-3/TRBV12-4
J: TRBJ1-2

CDR3: CASSRTGGESADTQYF
V: TRBV6-1
J: TRBJ2-3

CDR3: CATSRDMADTQYF
V: TRBV15
J: TRBJ2-3

CDR3: CSARAGTRAYNEQFF
V: TRBV20-1
J: TRBJ2-1

CDR3: CASSQQGERADF
V: TRBV12-3/TRBV12-4
J: TRBJ2-4

CDR3: CASSQFTGTPNYGYTF
V: TRBV4-3
J: TRBJ1-2

CDR3: CSVPGTLNTEAFF
V: TRBV29-1
J: TRBJ1-1

CDR3: CSARTGGRSDGYTF
V: TRBV20-1
J: TRBJ1-2

CDR3: CASSTGHPTEAFF
V: TRBV7-9
J: TRBJ1-1

CDR3: CASSPRDRGSADTQYF
V: TRBV4-2
J: TRBJ2-3

CDR3: CASSLRLPQETQYF
V: TRBV5-1
J: TRBJ2-5

CDR3: CASDGTGGRREQFF
V: TRBV27
J: TRBJ2-1

CDR3: CASSPGTEKTDTQYF
V: TRBV5-1
J: TRBJ2-3

CDR3: CASSLRTGKPFYEQYF
V: TRBV7-2
J: TRBJ2-7